These 4 T cell receptor beta chains came from one sample sequenced in a study of blood T cell repertoires in COVID-19. Sequenced by immunoSEQ multiplex PCR; TCRdb stores in-frame clones only, minus some. The sample carries roughly 200,000 clones, roughly 90% recorded once. The sequenced sample was peripheral blood. These receptors were obtained from a man aged 35 to 55 with acute or convalescent COVID-19.

This rearrangement joins TRBV27 to TRBJ1-1; 8 positions agree with TRBD1. The CDR3 totals 15 residues. With V trimmed by 4 bases and J by 2 bases, 6 bases remained unmatched. In germline, CDR1 is MNHEY, CDR2 SMNVEV (reference sequence). CDR3 sequence (DNA): TGTGCCAGCAGTTCTACCGACAGGGGCAACACTGAAGCTTTCTTT. It codes for CASSSTDRGNTEAFF.

J is TRBJ1-5 and V is TRBV5-5, with 7 bases aligning to TRBD1. This CDR3 region has 15 residues. The V and J ends lost 0 bases and 4 bases, in that order; junction bases with no gene match: 4. From germline, CDR1 is SGHKS and CDR2 YYEKEE (reference sequence). CDR3 bases: TGTGCCAGCAGCTTGGACAGGGGCCCAAATCAGCCCCAGCATTTT. This sequence encodes CASSLDRGPNQPQHF.

This rearrangement joins TRBV5-1 to TRBJ2-3, with 7 positions matching TRBD1. This CDR3 region has 14 residues. Trimming took 4 bases from V and 2 from J; bases not matched to a gene: 4. CDR1 SGHRS and CDR2 YFSETQ come from the germline V gene. The CDR3 protein is CASSQDRSTDTQYF. CDR3 DNA sequence: TGCGCCAGCAGCCAGGACAGGTCCACAGATACGCAGTATTTT. Supplemented by reference TRBV5-1 and TRBJ2-3, the full variable domain reads KAGVTQTPRYLIKTRGQQVTLSCSPISGHRSVSWYQQTPGQGLQFLFEYFSETQRNKGNFPGRFSGRQFSNSRSEMNVSTLELGDSALYLCASSQDRSTDTQYFGPGTRLTVL.

This chain links TRBV12-3 or TRBV12-4 with TRBJ1-1, with 7 nucleotides matching TRBD1. This CDR3 comprises 13 residues. V dropped 6 bases and J dropped 3; count of bases not matched to a gene: 4. The CDR3 protein is CASSRTGDTEAFF. DNA for the CDR3: TGTGCCAGCAGCCGTACAGGGGACACTGAAGCTTTCTTT.